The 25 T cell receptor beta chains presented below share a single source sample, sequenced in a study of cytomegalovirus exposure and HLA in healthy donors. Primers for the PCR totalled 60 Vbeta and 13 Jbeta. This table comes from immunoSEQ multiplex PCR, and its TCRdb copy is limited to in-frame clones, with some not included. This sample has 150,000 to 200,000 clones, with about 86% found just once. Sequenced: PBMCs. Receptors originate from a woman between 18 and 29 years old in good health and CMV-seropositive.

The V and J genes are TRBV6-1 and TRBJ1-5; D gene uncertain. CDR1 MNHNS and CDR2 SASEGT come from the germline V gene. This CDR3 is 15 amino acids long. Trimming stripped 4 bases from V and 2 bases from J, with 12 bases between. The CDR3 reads CASSVGRPGNQPQHF. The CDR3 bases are TGTGCCAGCAGTGTGGGCAGGCCCGGCAATCAGCCCCAGCATTTT.

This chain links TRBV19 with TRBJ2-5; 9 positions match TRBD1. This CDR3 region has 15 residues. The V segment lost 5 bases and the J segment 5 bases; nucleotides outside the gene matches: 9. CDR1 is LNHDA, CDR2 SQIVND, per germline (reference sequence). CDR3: CASSPRTGVVETQYF. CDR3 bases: TGTGCCAGTAGTCCTAGGACAGGGGTGGTGGAGACCCAGTACTTC.

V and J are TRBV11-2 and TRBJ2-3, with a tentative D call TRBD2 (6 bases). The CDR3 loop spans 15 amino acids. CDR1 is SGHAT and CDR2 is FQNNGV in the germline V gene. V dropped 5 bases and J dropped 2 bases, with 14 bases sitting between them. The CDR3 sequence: CASSARRAYTDTQYF. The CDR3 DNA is TGTGCCAGCAGCGCCCGGAGGGCGTACACAGATACGCAGTATTTT.

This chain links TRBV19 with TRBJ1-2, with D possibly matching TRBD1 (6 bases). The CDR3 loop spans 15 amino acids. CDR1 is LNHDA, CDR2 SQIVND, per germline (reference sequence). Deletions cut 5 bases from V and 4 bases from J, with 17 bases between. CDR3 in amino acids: CASSPSGGALYGYTF. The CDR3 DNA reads TGTGCCAGTAGTCCCTCCGGGGGGGCCCTCTATGGCTACACCTTC.

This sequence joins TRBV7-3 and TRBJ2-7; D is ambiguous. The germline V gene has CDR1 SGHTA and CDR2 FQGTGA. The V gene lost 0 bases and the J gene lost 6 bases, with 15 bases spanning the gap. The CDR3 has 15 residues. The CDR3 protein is CASSLTPVAVTEQYF. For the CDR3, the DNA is TGTGCCAGCAGCTTAACCCCGGTGGCGGTTACCGAGCAGTACTTC. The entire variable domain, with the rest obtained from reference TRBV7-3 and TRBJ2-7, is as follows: GAGVSQTPSNKVTEKGKYVELRCDPISGHTALYWYRQSLGQGPEFLIYFQGTGAADDSGLPNDRFFAVRPEGSVSTLKIQRTERGDSAVYLCASSLTPVAVTEQYFGPGTRLTVT.

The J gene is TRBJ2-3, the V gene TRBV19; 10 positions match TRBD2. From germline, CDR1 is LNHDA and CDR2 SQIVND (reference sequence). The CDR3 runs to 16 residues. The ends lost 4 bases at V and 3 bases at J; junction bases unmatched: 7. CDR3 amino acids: CASSTLAGIMTDTQYF. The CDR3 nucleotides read TGTGCCAGTAGTACACTAGCGGGGATCATGACAGATACGCAGTATTTT.

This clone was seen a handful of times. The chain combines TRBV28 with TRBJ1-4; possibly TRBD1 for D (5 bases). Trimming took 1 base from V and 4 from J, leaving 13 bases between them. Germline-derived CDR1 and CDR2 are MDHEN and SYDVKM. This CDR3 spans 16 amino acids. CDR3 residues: CASSLFGLGRNEKLFF. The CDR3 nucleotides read TGTGCCAGCAGTTTATTCGGGTTGGGGCGTAATGAAAAACTGTTTTTT.

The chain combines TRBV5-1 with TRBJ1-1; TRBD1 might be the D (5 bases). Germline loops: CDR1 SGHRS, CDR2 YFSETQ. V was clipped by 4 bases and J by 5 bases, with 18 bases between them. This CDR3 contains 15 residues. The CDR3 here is CASSPLAGGSTEAFF. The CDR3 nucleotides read TGCGCCAGCAGCCCCTTGGCCGGGGGGTCGACTGAAGCTTTCTTT.

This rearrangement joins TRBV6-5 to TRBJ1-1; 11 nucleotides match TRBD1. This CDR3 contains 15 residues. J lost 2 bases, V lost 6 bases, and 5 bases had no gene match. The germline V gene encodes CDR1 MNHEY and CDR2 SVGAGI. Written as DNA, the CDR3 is TGTGCCAGCAGCTGGACAGGGGGCGAAAACACTGAAGCTTTCTTT. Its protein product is CASSWTGGENTEAFF.

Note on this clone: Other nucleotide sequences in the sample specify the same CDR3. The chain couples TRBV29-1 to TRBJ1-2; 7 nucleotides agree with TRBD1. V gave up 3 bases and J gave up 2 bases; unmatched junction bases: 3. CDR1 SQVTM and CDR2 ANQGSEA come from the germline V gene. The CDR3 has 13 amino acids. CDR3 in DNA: TGCAGCGTTGAGGCCAGGGGGAACTATGGCTACACCTTC. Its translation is CSVEARGNYGYTF.

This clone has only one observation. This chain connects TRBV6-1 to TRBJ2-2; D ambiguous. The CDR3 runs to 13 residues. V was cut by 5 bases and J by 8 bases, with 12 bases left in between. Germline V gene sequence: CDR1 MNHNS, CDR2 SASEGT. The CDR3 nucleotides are TGTGCCAGCAGTCCCCTCCCCGTGGGGGAGCTGTTTTTT. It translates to CASSPLPVGELFF.

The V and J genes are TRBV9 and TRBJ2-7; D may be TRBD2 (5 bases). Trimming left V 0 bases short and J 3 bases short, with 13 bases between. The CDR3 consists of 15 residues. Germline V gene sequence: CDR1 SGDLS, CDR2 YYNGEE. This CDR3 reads CASSVDPWELYEQYF. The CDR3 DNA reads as TGTGCCAGCAGCGTAGACCCATGGGAGCTCTACGAGCAGTACTTC.

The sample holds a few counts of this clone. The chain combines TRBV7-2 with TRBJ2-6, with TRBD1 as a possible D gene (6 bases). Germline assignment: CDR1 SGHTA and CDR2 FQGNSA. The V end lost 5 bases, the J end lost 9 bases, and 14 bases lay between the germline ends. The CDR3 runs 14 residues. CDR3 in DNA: TGTGCCAGCAGCCGGACAGAGGGGTACAACGTCCTGACTTTC. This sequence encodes CASSRTEGYNVLTF.

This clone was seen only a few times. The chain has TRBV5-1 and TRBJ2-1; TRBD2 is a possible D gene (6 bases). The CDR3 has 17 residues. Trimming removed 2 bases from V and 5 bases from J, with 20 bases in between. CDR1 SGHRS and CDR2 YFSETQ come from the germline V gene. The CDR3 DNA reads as TGCGCCAGCAGCTTAGCTACCGGGGGACCTAAACACAATGAGCAGTTCTTC. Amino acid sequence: CASSLATGGPKHNEQFF.

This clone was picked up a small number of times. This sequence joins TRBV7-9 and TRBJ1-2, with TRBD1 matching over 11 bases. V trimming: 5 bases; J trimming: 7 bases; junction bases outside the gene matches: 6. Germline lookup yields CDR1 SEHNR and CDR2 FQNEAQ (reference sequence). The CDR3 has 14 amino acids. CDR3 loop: CASSGGQGARGYTF. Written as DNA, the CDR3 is TGTGCCAGCAGCGGCGGACAGGGGGCGCGTGGCTACACCTTC.

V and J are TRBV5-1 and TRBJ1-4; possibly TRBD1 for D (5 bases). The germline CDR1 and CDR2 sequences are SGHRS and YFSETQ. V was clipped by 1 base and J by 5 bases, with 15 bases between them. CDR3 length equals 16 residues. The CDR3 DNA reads TGCGCCAGCAGCTTGCAACCGGGACTGGGAAATGAAAAACTGTTTTTT. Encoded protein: CASSLQPGLGNEKLFF.

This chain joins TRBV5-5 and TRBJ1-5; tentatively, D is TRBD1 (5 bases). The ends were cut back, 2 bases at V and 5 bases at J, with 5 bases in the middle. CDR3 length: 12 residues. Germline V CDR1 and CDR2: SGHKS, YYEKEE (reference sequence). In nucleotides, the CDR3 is TGTGCCAGCAGCTTAGGGGATCAGCCCCAGCATTTT. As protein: CASSLGDQPQHF. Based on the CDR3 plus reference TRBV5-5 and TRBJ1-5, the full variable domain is DAGVTQSPTHLIKTRGQQVTLRCSPISGHKSVSWYQQVLGQGPQFIFQYYEKEERGRGNFPDRFSARQFPNYSSELNVNALLLGDSALYLCASSLGDQPQHFGDGTRLSIL.

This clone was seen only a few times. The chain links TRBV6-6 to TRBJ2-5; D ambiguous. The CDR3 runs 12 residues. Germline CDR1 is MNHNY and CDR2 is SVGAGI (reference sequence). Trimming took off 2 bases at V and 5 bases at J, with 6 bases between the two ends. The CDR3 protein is CASSYARETQYF. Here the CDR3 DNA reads TGTGCCAGCAGTTACGCACGGGAGACCCAGTACTTC.

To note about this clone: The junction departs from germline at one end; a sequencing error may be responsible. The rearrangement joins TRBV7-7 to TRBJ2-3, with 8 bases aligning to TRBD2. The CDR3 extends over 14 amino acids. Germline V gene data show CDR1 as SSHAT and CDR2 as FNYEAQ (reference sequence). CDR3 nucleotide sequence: TGTGCTAGCAGCCCATCGGGAGGGGCAGATACGCAGTATTTT. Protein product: CASSPSGGADTQYF.

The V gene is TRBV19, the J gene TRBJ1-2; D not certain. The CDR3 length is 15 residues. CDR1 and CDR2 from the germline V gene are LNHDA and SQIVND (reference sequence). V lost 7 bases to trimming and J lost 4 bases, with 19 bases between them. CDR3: CASTHGVGVGYGYTF. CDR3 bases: TGTGCCAGTACCCATGGGGTCGGGGTGGGCTATGGCTACACCTTC.

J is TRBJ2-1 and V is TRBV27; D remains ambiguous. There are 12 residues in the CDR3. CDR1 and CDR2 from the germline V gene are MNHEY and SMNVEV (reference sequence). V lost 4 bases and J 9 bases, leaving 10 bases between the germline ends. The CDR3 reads CASSSAVSEQFF. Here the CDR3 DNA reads TGTGCCAGCAGTTCCGCCGTTAGTGAGCAGTTCTTC.

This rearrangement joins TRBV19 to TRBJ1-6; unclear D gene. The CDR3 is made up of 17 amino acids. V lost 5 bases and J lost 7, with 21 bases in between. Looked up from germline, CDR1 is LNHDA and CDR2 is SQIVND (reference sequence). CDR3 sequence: CASSYDSVVRQNSPLHF. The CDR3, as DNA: TGTGCCAGTAGTTATGATTCCGTTGTTCGACAAAATTCACCCCTCCACTTT.

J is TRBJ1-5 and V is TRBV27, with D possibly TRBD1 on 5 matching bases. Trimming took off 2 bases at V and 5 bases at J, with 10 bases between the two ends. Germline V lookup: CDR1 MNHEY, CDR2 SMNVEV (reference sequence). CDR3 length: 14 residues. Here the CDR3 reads CASSLGGVHQPQHF. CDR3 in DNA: TGTGCCAGCAGTTTAGGGGGGGTTCATCAGCCCCAGCATTTT.

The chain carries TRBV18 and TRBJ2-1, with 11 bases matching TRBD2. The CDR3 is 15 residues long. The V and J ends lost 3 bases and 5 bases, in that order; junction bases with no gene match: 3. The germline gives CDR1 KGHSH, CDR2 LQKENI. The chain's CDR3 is CASSPGTSGNNEQFF. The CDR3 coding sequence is TGTGCCAGCTCACCCGGGACTAGCGGAAACAATGAGCAGTTCTTC. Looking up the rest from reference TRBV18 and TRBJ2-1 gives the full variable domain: NAGVMQNPRHLVRRRGQEARLRCSPMKGHSHVYWYRQLPEEGLKFMVYLQKENIIDESGMPKERFSAEFPKEGPSILRIQQVVRGDSAAYFCASSPGTSGNNEQFFGPGTRLTVL.

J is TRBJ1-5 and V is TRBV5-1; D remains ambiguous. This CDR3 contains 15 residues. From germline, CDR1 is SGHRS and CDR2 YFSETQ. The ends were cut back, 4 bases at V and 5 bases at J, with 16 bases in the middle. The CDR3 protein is CASSPPALGDQPQHF. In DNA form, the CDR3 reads TGCGCCAGCAGCCCGCCCGCGCTCGGGGATCAGCCCCAGCATTTT.